The rows below give T cell receptor beta chains drawn from one sample of a study of T cells after posttransplantation cyclophosphamide. The data were produced by immunoSEQ multiplex PCR, yet TCRdb's version contains in-frame clones alone and is incomplete. The sample shows approximately 8,000 clones, none of them appearing just once. This sample comprised PBMCs, obtained after an allogeneic stem cell transplant with post-transplant cyclophosphamide. Source of these receptors: a male patient in his thirties who received an allogeneic stem cell transplant from an unrelated donor, was CMV-positive, and had acute and chronic GVHD. Some T cells may be graft donor cells. CDR3s include the opening cysteine and the closing phenylalanine or tryptophan. The D gene is left open where the match is weak. The size field is filled for only some rows; it gives once, few, many or a size class.

D gene,J gene,clone size,V gene,CDR3 length,CDR3 protein,CDR3 DNA
-,TRBJ1-4,medium-sized,TRBV4-3,17,CASSQVLAGLTNEKLFF,TGCGCCAGCAGCCAAGTGCTGGCTGGGCTAACTAATGAAAAACTGTTTTTT
TRBD1,TRBJ2-3,-,TRBV24-1,14,CATARDSGTDTQYF,TGTGCCACCGCCCGGGACAGTGGCACAGATACGCAGTATTTT
TRBD1,TRBJ1-2,many,TRBV7-9,14,CASSFGQGRYGYTF,TGTGCCAGCAGCTTTGGACAGGGGCGCTATGGCTACACCTTC
-,TRBJ2-2,few,TRBV7-3,14,CASKTRADTGELFF,TGTGCCAGCAAGACTAGGGCGGACACCGGGGAGCTGTTTTTT
-,TRBJ1-2,many,TRBV7-2,15,CASSWRERGANGYTF,TGTGCCAGCAGCTGGAGGGAGAGGGGCGCTAATGGCTACACCTTC
-,TRBJ1-1,many,TRBV12-3/TRBV12-4,14,CASSPQTGLTEAFF,TGTGCCAGCAGTCCGCAAACAGGGTTGACTGAAGCTTTCTTT
TRBD1,TRBJ1-1,many,TRBV6-1,14,CASMFGTVNTEAFF,TGTGCCAGCATGTTCGGGACAGTGAACACTGAAGCTTTCTTT
TRBD2,TRBJ2-7,many,TRBV7-2,15,CASSFSGTSEYEQYF,TGTGCCAGCAGCTTTTCCGGGACTAGCGAATACGAGCAGTACTTC
-,TRBJ1-1,many,TRBV7-6,13,CASSQGRGTEAFF,TGTGCCAGCAGTCAGGGGCGGGGGACGGAAGCTTTCTTT
TRBD2,TRBJ2-3,few,TRBV27,14,CASRLAGYTDTQYF,TGTGCCAGCCGACTAGCGGGGTACACAGATACGCAGTATTTT
TRBD2,TRBJ2-1,many,TRBV6-5,15,CASSYGSGRTNEQFF,TGTGCCAGCAGTTATGGTAGCGGGCGAACAAATGAGCAGTTCTTC
-,TRBJ1-5,many,TRBV6-5,15,CASSYSRGSNQPQHF,TGTGCCAGCAGTTACAGCAGGGGAAGCAATCAGCCCCAGCATTTT
-,TRBJ2-7,many,TRBV5-6,13,CASSLLPGYEQYF,TGTGCCAGCAGCTTGTTGCCAGGCTACGAGCAGTACTTC
TRBD1,TRBJ1-2,many,TRBV7-2,13,CASSFTGGYGYTF,TGTGCCAGCAGCTTCACAGGGGGCTATGGCTACACCTTC
-,TRBJ2-1,many,TRBV6-1,14,CASSPGQSYNEQFF,TGTGCCAGCAGCCCGGGACAAAGCTACAATGAGCAGTTCTTC
-,TRBJ2-7,many,TRBV5-6,12,CASSKTRYEQYF,TGTGCCAGCAGCAAAACAAGGTACGAGCAGTACTTC
-,TRBJ1-2,many,TRBV4-3,15,CASSQDSAWARSYTF,TGCGCCAGCAGCCAAGATAGTGCCTGGGCCAGGAGCTACACCTTC
-,TRBJ2-1,many,TRBV9,15,CASSVVGGAQGEQFF,TGTGCCAGCAGCGTAGTTGGGGGGGCGCAGGGTGAGCAGTTCTTC
TRBD1,TRBJ1-2,many,TRBV12-5,13,CASGRQGASGYTF,TGTGCTAGTGGGAGACAGGGGGCAAGTGGCTACACCTTC
-,TRBJ2-1,medium-sized,TRBV12-3/TRBV12-4,15,CASSLTRDTYNEQFF,TGTGCCAGCAGTTTAACGCGGGACACCTACAATGAGCAGTTCTTC
-,TRBJ1-1,many,TRBV12-3/TRBV12-4,13,CASSLSQGREAFF,TGTGCCAGCAGCCTGTCACAGGGCCGTGAAGCTTTCTTT
TRBD2,TRBJ2-2,many,TRBV19,13,CASSPTSGAELFF,TGTGCCAGTAGTCCCACTAGCGGCGCAGAGCTGTTTTTT
-,TRBJ2-7,medium-sized,TRBV6-2/TRBV6-3,12,CASSPQGYEQYF,TGTGCCAGCAGTCCTCAGGGATACGAGCAGTACTTC
TRBD1,TRBJ1-2,many,TRBV12-3/TRBV12-4,13,CASRLQGPYGYTF,TGTGCCAGCAGGCTACAGGGGCCCTATGGCTACACCTTC
-,TRBJ1-2,many,TRBV29-1,14,CSVDEMGRGYGYTF,TGCAGCGTTGACGAGATGGGGCGCGGCTATGGCTACACCTTC
-,TRBJ1-1,-,TRBV6-4,13,CASSYSFNTEAFF,TGTGCCAGCAGTTACAGCTTTAACACTGAAGCTTTCTTT
-,TRBJ2-1,many,TRBV9,14,CASERTTDYNEQFF,TGTGCCAGCGAGAGAACGACAGATTACAATGAGCAGTTCTTC
-,TRBJ1-1,many,TRBV10-1,13,CASSEQENTEAFF,TGCGCCAGCAGTGAGCAGGAGAACACTGAAGCTTTCTTT
-,TRBJ1-4,many,TRBV5-6,15,CASSRRVLTNEKLFF,TGTGCCAGCAGCCGCCGGGTCCTCACAAATGAAAAACTGTTTTTT
TRBD1,TRBJ2-2,many,TRBV10-3,16,CAISEGTGGGTGELFF,TGTGCCATCAGTGAGGGGACAGGGGGCGGTACCGGGGAGCTGTTTTTT
-,TRBJ2-7,many,TRBV6-1,10,CASRYYEQYF,TGTGCCAGCAGATATTACGAGCAGTACTTC
-,TRBJ2-1,many,TRBV4-3,14,CASSQDPLYNEQFF,TGCGCCAGCAGCCAAGATCCTTTATACAATGAGCAGTTCTTC
-,TRBJ2-3,medium-sized,TRBV18,14,CASSPSAGADTQYF,TGTGCCAGCTCACCATCAGCGGGCGCAGATACGCAGTATTTT
TRBD1,TRBJ2-7,medium-sized,TRBV6-2/TRBV6-3,13,CASSGDSSYEQYF,TGTGCCAGCAGTGGGGACAGCTCCTACGAGCAGTACTTC
TRBD1,TRBJ1-2,many,TRBV27,14,CASSLGQGGYGYTF,TGTGCCAGCAGTCTAGGACAGGGAGGGTATGGCTACACCTTC
TRBD1,TRBJ1-2,many,TRBV7-9,16,CASSFDPRDRGYGYTF,TGTGCCAGCAGCTTTGACCCAAGAGACAGGGGATATGGCTACACCTTC
-,TRBJ1-2,many,TRBV18,15,CASSPPGQPYYGYTF,TGTGCCAGCTCACCACCGGGCCAGCCGTACTATGGCTACACCTTC
-,TRBJ1-5,medium-sized,TRBV10-3,15,CAISERADSNQPQHF,TGTGCCATCAGTGAGAGGGCAGATAGCAATCAGCCCCAGCATTTT
TRBD2,TRBJ2-2,many,TRBV9,19,CASSPTAGTSGSNTGELFF,TGTGCCAGCAGCCCGACCGCCGGGACTAGCGGCTCGAACACCGGGGAGCTGTTTTTT
TRBD2,TRBJ2-1,many,TRBV27,15,CASSFSSGVYNEQFF,TGTGCCAGCAGTTTCTCTAGCGGGGTTTACAATGAGCAGTTCTTC
-,TRBJ2-7,many,TRBV14,16,CASSQVGYRRSYEQYF,TGTGCCAGCAGCCAAGTCGGGTACAGGAGATCCTACGAGCAGTACTTC
TRBD1,TRBJ1-2,many,TRBV27,15,CASSLGTGGIGGYTF,TGTGCCAGCAGTTTGGGGACAGGGGGCATTGGGGGCTACACCTTC
-,TRBJ1-2,many,TRBV29-1,16,CSVVGQVLGDNYGYTF,TGCAGCGTTGTAGGGCAGGTCCTAGGGGATAACTATGGCTACACCTTC
-,TRBJ2-5,-,TRBV30,12,CAWSPGGGTQYF,TGTGCCTGGAGCCCCGGAGGGGGGACCCAGTACTTC